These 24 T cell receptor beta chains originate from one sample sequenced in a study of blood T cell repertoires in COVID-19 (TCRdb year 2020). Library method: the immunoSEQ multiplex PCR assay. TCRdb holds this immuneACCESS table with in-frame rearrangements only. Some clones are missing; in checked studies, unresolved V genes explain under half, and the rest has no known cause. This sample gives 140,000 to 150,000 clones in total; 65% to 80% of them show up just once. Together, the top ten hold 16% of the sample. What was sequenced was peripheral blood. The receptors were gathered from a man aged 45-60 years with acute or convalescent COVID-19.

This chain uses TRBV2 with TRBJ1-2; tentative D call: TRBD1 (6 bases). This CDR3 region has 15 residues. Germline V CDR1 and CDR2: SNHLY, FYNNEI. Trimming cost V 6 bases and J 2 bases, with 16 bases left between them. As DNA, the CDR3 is TGTGCCAGCAGACCCAATTCAGGGGCGAACTATGGCTACACCTTC. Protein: CASRPNSGANYGYTF.

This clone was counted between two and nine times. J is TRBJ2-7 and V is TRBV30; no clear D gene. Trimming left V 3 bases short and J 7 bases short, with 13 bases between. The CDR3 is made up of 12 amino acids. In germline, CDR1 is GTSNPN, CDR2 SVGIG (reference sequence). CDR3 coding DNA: TGTGCCTGGAGCCGTTCTCTCTCTGAGCAGTACTTC. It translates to CAWSRSLSEQYF. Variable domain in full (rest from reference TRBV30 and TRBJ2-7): SQTIHQWPATLVQPVGSPLSLECTVEGTSNPNLYWYRQAAGRGLQLLFYSVGIGQISSEVPQNLSASRPQDRQFILSSKKLLLSDSGFYLCAWSRSLSEQYFGPGTRLTVT.

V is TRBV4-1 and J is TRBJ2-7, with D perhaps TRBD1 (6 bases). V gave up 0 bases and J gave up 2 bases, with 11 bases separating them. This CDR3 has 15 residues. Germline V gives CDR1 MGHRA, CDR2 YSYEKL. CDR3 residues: CASSQETGQTYEQYF. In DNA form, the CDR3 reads TGCGCCAGCAGCCAAGAAACAGGGCAAACCTACGAGCAGTACTTC.

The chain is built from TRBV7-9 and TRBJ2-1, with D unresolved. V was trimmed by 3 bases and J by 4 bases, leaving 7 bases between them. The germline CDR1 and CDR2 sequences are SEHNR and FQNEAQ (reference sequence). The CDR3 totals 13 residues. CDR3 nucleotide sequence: TGTGCCAGCAGCTTTACCCAGTACAATGAGCAGTTCTTC. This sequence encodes CASSFTQYNEQFF.

DNA for the CDR3: TGTGCCAGCAGCTTGGCAAGCAGGGGGTCGGATTCACCCCTCCACTTT. Translating gives CASSLASRGSDSPLHF. The chain joins TRBV5-4 to TRBJ1-6, with 7 bases matching TRBD1. The CDR3 has 16 amino acids. Germline V lookup: CDR1 SGHNT, CDR2 YYREEE (reference sequence). With 0 bases clipped from V and 8 bases from J, the junction kept 8 bases outside the gene matches. The full variable domain, in which reference TRBV5-4 and TRBJ1-6 provide the parts outside the CDR3, is ETGVTQSPTHLIKTRGQQVTLRCSSQSGHNTVSWYQQALGQGPQFIFQYYREEENGRGNFPPRFSGLQFPNYSSELNVNALELDDSALYLCASSLASRGSDSPLHFGNGTRLTVT.

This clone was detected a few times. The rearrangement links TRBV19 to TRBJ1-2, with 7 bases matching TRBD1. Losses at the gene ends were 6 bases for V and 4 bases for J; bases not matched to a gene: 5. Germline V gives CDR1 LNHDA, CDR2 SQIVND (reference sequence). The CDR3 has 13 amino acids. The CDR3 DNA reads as TGTGCCAGTAGAAGACAGGGAGGCTATGGCTACACCTTC. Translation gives CASRRQGGYGYTF.

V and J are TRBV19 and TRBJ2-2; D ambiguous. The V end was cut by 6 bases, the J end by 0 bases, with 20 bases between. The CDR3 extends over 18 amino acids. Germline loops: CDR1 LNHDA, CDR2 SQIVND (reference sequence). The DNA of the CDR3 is TGTGCCAGTAGACCCCGTGACATGAACCCGTCGAACACCGGGGAGCTGTTTTTT. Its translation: CASRPRDMNPSNTGELFF.

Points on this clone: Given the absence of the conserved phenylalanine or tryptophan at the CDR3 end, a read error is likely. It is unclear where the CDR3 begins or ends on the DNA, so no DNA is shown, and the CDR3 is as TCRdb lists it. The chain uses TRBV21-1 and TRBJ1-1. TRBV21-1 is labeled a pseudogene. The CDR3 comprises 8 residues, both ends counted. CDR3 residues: CASSKLSG.

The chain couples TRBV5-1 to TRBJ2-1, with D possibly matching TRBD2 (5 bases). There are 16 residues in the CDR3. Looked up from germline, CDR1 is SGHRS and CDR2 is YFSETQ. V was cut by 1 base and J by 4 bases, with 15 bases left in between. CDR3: CASSLSVGGPYNEQFF. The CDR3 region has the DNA TGCGCCAGCAGCTTGTCCGTGGGCGGGCCGTACAATGAGCAGTTCTTC.

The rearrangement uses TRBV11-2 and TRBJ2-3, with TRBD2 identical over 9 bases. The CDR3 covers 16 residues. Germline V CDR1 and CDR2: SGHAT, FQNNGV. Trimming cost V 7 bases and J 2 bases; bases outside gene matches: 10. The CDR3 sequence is CASTLGGLAPTDTQYF. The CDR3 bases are TGTGCCAGCACCCTCGGGGGACTAGCCCCCACAGATACGCAGTATTTT.

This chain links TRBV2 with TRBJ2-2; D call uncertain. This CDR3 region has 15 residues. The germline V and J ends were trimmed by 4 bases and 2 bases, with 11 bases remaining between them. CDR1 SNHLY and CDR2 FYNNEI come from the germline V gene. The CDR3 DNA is TGTGCCAGCAGTGCCACAGTACTTAACACCGGGGAGCTGTTTTTT. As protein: CASSATVLNTGELFF. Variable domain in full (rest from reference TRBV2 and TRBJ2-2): EPEVTQTPSHQVTQMGQEVILRCVPISNHLYFYWYRQILGQKVEFLVSFYNNEISEKSEIFDDQFSVERPDGSNFTLKIRSTKLEDSAMYFCASSATVLNTGELFFGEGSRLTVL.

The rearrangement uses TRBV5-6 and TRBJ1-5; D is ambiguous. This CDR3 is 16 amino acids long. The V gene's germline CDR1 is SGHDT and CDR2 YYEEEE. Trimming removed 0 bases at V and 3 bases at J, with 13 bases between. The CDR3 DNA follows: TGTGCCAGCAGCTTGGGTAATTCCCTAATCAATCAGCCCCAGCATTTT. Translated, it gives CASSLGNSLINQPQHF.

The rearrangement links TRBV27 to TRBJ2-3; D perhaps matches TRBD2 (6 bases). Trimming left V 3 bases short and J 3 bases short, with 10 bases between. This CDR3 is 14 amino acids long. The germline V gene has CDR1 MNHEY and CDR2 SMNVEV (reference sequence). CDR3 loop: CASSLGGGTDTQYF. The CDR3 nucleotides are TGTGCCAGCAGTTTGGGTGGGGGGACAGATACGCAGTATTTT.

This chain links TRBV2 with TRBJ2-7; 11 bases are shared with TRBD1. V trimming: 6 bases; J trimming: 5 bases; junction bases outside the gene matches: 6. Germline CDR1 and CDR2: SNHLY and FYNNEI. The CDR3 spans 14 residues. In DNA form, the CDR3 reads TGTGCCAGCAGGGGACAGGGGGGTAGGAACGAGCAGTACGTC. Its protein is CASRGQGGRNEQYV.

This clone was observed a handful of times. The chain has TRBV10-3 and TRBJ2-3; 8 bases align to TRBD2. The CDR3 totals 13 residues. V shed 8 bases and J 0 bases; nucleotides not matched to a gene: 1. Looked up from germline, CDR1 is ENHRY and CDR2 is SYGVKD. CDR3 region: CAIASGSTDTQYF. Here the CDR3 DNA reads TGTGCCATCGCTAGCGGGAGCACAGATACGCAGTATTTT.

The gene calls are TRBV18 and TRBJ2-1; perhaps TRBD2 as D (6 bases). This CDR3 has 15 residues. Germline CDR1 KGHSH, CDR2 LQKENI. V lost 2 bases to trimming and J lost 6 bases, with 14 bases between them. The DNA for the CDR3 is TGTGCCAGCTCACCATTAACCGGGACTGTCAATGAGCAGTTCTTC. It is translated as CASSPLTGTVNEQFF.

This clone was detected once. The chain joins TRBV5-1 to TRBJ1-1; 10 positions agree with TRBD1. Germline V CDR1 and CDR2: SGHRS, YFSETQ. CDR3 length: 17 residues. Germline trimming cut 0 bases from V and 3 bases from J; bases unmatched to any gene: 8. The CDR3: CASSLGGTGAQYTEAFF. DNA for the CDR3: TGCGCCAGCAGCTTGGGGGGGACAGGGGCCCAGTACACTGAAGCTTTCTTT.

CDR3 in DNA: TGTGCCAGCAGCAAACGGGACAGCAATAGCAATCAGCCCCAGCATTTT. As protein: CASSKRDSNSNQPQHF. The chain employs TRBV21-1 and TRBJ1-5; TRBD1 reflects the table's D call only, with no check against the DNA. TRBV21-1 is a recognized pseudogene. This CDR3 spans 16 amino acids.

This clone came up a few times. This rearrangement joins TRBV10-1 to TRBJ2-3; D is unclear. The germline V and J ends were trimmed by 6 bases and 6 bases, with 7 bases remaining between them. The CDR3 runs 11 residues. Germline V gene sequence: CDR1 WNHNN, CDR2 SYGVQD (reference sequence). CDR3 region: CASRHLDTQYF. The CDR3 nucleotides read TGCGCCAGCAGACATCTCGATACGCAGTATTTT.

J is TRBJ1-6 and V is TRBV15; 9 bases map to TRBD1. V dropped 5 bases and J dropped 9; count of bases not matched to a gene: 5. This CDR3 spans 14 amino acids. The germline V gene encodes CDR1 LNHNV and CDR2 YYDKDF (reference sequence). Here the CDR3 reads CATSQTGGPSPLHF. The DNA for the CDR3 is TGTGCCACCAGCCAGACAGGGGGTCCTTCACCCCTCCACTTT.

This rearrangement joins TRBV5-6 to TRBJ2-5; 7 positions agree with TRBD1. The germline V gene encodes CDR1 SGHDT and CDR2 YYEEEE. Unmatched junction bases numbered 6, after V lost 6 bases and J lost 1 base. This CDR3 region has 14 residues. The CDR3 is CASTNPGGQETQYF. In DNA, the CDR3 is TGTGCCAGCACCAATCCAGGGGGCCAAGAGACCCAGTACTTC.

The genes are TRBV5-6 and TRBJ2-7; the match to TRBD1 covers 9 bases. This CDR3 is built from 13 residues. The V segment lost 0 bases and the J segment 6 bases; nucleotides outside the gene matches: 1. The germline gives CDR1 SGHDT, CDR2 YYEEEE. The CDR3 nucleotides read TGTGCCAGCAGCTTGGACAGGGGGCCCGAGCAGTACGTC. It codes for CASSLDRGPEQYV.

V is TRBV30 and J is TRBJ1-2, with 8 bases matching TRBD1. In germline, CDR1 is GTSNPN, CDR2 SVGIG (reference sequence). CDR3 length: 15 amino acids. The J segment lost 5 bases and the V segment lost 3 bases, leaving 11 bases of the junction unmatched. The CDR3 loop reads CAWSPPDREGYGYTF. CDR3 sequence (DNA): TGTGCCTGGAGCCCCCCGGACAGGGAAGGATATGGCTACACCTTC.

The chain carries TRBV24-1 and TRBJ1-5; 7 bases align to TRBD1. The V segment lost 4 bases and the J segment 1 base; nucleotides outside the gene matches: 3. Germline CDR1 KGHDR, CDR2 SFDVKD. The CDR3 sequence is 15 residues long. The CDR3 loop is CATSDPDRSNQPQHF. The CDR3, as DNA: TGTGCCACCAGTGACCCGGACAGGAGCAATCAGCCCCAGCATTTT.